This T cell receptor (beta chain) was profiled in a study of T-cell reconstitution after alpha-beta-depleted transplantation in children. Unique molecular identifiers were built into the TCRbeta library. TCRdb fed the PCR reads into MiXCR, producing one record per CDR3 protein. The sample comprises about 600,000 distinct CDR3 sequences, about an eighth of which are singletons, and 2.2% rests with the top ten. Whole-study results and caveats: Some patients' high day-60 TCRbeta diversity was attributed to recipient cells surviving conditioning. Newly generated T cells supplied most T-cell counts and diversity one year post-transplant. Reported findings indicate that, about two months after transplant, alpha-beta T cells came from several hundred expanded clones, which were derived from non-depleted graft cells.

Trimming stripped 4 bases from V and 0 bases from J, with 13 bases between. Germline V lookup: CDR1 SGHTA, CDR2 FQGNSA. The CDR3 sequence is 15 residues long. A word on this clonotype: Antigen: not known.

The V call is TRBV7-2, the J call TRBJ2-7; tentatively, D is TRBD2 (5 bases). The clonotype originates from a male patient between 10 and 17 years old who had a stem cell transplant for acute myeloid leukemia, so the T cells may come from the graft donor. The sequencing used PBMCs, mostly from graft donor cells, collected 360 days after TCRalphabeta/CD19-depleted stem cell transplant. The CDR3 DNA is TGTGCCAGCAGCTGGGAGAAGCGGACCTCCTACGAGCAGTACTTC. This gives the protein CASSWEKRTSYEQYF.